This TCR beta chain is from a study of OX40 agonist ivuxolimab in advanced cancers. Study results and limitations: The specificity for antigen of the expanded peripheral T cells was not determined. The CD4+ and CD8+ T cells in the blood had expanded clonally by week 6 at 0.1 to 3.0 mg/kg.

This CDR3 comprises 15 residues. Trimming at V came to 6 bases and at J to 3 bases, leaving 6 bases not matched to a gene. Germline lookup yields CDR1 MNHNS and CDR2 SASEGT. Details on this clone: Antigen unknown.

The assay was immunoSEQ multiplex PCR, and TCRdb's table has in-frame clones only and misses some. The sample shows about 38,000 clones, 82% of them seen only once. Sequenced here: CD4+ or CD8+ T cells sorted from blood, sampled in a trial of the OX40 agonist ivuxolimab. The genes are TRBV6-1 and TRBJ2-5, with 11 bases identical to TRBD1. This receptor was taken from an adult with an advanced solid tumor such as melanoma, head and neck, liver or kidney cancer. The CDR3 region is CASRDRDRGKETQYF. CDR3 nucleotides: TGTGCCAGCAGAGACCGGGACAGGGGGAAAGAGACCCAGTACTTC.